A selection of T cell receptor beta chains follows, all from one sample in a study of graft-versus-host responses after intestinal transplantation. Sequenced by immunoSEQ multiplex PCR; TCRdb stores in-frame clones only, minus some. The sample has just under 85,000 clones, approximately 89% seen once. These receptors have no identified antigens. Sequencing used unstimulated CD8+ T cells sorted from spleen or lymph node cells, obtained before transplant. These receptors all stem from a human donor who was the organ donor for an intestinal transplant. Each CDR3 is given with its conserved first and last residue. A D gene is named only where the DNA matches it firmly. Only some rows state a clone size, as once, few, many or a class for expanded clones.

CDR3: CASRGHLKETQYF
DNA: TGTGCCAGCAGGGGACATCTGAAAGAGACCCAGTACTTC
V: TRBV7-9
D: -
J: TRBJ2-5
size: -

CDR3: CASSPNLGETDTQYF
DNA: TGTGCCAGCAGCCCAAACCTCGGGGAGACAGATACGCAGTATTTT
V: TRBV13
D: -
J: TRBJ2-3
size: -

CDR3: CASSLKPGASGELFF
DNA: TGCGCCAGCAGCTTGAAACCGGGGGCCTCCGGGGAGCTGTTTTTT
V: TRBV5-1
D: -
J: TRBJ2-2
size: -

CDR3: CATSRDTPSGRPPGEQYF
DNA: TGTGCCACCAGCAGAGATACACCGAGCGGGAGGCCCCCGGGGGAGCAGTACTTC
V: TRBV15
D: TRBD2
J: TRBJ2-7
size: -

CDR3: CASSPLGSSYEQYF
DNA: TGTGCCAGCAGCCCTCTTGGCAGCTCCTACGAGCAGTACTTC
V: TRBV6-1
D: -
J: TRBJ2-7
size: once

CDR3: CASSEVEGLRSYEQYF
DNA: TGTGCCAGCAGTGAGGTCGAGGGGTTGCGGTCCTACGAGCAGTACTTC
V: TRBV6-1
D: -
J: TRBJ2-7
size: -

CDR3: CASSQGLATHTDTQYF
DNA: TGTGCCAGCAGCCAGGGGTTAGCGACCCACACAGATACGCAGTATTTT
V: TRBV14
D: -
J: TRBJ2-3
size: -

CDR3: CASSPLLGQGSYEQYF
DNA: TGCGCCAGCAGCCCCTTGTTGGGACAGGGGTCTTACGAGCAGTACTTC
V: TRBV4-1
D: TRBD1
J: TRBJ2-7
size: -

CDR3: CSALTGAEGNTEAFF
DNA: TGCAGCGCCCTGACAGGGGCGGAGGGGAACACTGAAGCTTTCTTT
V: TRBV29-1
D: TRBD1
J: TRBJ1-1
size: -

CDR3: CAWTPTPGQGVPLHF
DNA: TGTGCCTGGACCCCGACCCCGGGACAGGGGGTACCCCTCCACTTT
V: TRBV30
D: TRBD1
J: TRBJ1-6
size: -

CDR3: CASRLYRGRSNQPQHF
DNA: TGTGCAAGTCGCTTATACAGGGGAAGGTCCAATCAGCCCCAGCATTTT
V: TRBV12-2
D: -
J: TRBJ1-5
size: -

CDR3: CASSLVSREQYF
DNA: TGTGCCAGCAGCTTAGTTTCTAGAGAGCAGTACTTC
V: TRBV7-9
D: -
J: TRBJ2-7
size: -

CDR3: CASSDYGDGNEQYF
DNA: TGTGCCAGCAGTGATTACGGGGACGGAAACGAGCAGTACTTC
V: TRBV25-1
D: -
J: TRBJ2-7
size: -

CDR3: CATLFAGRQETQYF
DNA: TGTGCCACCCTCTTCGCCGGGAGACAAGAGACCCAGTACTTC
V: TRBV6-1
D: -
J: TRBJ2-5
size: -

CDR3: CASSAGSYGYTF
DNA: TGTGCCAGCAGTGCGGGGTCCTATGGCTACACCTTC
V: TRBV6-1
D: -
J: TRBJ1-2
size: -

CDR3: CASSTRRTDSNQPQHF
DNA: TGTGCCAGCAGCACCCGTCGGACGGATAGCAATCAGCCCCAGCATTTT
V: TRBV7-3
D: -
J: TRBJ1-5
size: -

CDR3: CSVERRREGSYEQYF
DNA: TGCAGCGTTGAGCGGAGGCGGGAGGGTTCCTACGAGCAGTACTTC
V: TRBV29-1
D: TRBD2
J: TRBJ2-7
size: -

CDR3: CASGSRGMNTEAFF
DNA: TGTGCCAGCGGGTCGAGGGGCATGAACACTGAAGCTTTCTTT
V: TRBV7-6
D: -
J: TRBJ1-1
size: -

CDR3: CASSFGSMNSPLHF
DNA: TGTGCCAGCAGTTTTGGGTCCATGAATTCACCCCTCCACTTT
V: TRBV27
D: -
J: TRBJ1-6
size: -

CDR3: CASSLDFSYEQYF
DNA: TGTGCCAGCAGCTTGGACTTCTCCTACGAGCAGTACTTC
V: TRBV5-4
D: -
J: TRBJ2-7
size: -

CDR3: CASSSPGQGMNTGELFF
DNA: TGTGCCAGCAGCTCCCCGGGACAGGGAATGAACACCGGGGAGCTGTTTTTT
V: TRBV7-9
D: TRBD1
J: TRBJ2-2
size: -

CDR3: CASSYSLDRGGELFF
DNA: TGTGCCAGCAGTTACTCACTCGACAGGGGCGGGGAGCTGTTTTTT
V: TRBV6-5
D: TRBD1
J: TRBJ2-2
size: -

CDR3: CASVGLEAFF
DNA: TGTGCCAGTGTGGGACTTGAAGCTTTCTTT
V: TRBV19
D: -
J: TRBJ1-1
size: -

CDR3: CASSLGPPGTVNNQPQHF
DNA: TGTGCCAGCAGCTTAGGCCCACCCGGAACAGTTAACAATCAGCCCCAGCATTTT
V: TRBV7-6
D: -
J: TRBJ1-5
size: once

CDR3: CASKGTSAYEQYF
DNA: TGTGCCAGCAAAGGGACTAGTGCCTACGAGCAGTACTTC
V: TRBV6-5
D: TRBD2
J: TRBJ2-7
size: -

CDR3: CASSRLAGTSYSYNEQFF
DNA: TGCGCCAGCAGCCGACTAGCGGGGACATCTTACTCCTACAATGAGCAGTTCTTC
V: TRBV10-2
D: TRBD2
J: TRBJ2-1
size: once

CDR3: CASSLAGGTVYNEQFF
DNA: TGTGCCAGCAGCTTGGCGGGGGGGACAGTCTACAATGAGCAGTTCTTC
V: TRBV5-6
D: -
J: TRBJ2-1
size: -

CDR3: CASSLGGQSGQETQYF
DNA: TGTGCCAGCAGCTTAGGGGGGCAATCCGGCCAGGAGACCCAGTACTTC
V: TRBV7-9
D: -
J: TRBJ2-5
size: -

CDR3: CASRTWREGAVGSPLHF
DNA: TGTGCCAGCAGGACCTGGAGGGAGGGGGCAGTAGGCTCACCCCTCCACTTT
V: TRBV11-2
D: TRBD1
J: TRBJ1-6
size: -